This T cell receptor beta chain was retrieved from a study of OX40 agonist ivuxolimab in advanced cancers. Study overall: Dose-escalation patients were diagnosed with hepatocellular carcinoma, melanoma, renal cell cancer or head and neck cancer. Findings of the study overall: At 0.1 to 3.0 mg/kg, clonal expansion of CD4+ and CD8+ blood T cells had occurred by week 6.

Deletions cut 2 bases from V and 1 base from J, with 5 bases between. The CDR3 is 13 residues long. From germline, CDR1 is SGHAT and CDR2 FQNNGV. As to this clone: What it binds is not known.

Here immunoSEQ multiplex PCR was the method, and the copy in TCRdb shows in-frame clones only, minus some. The table includes tens of thousands of clones, 86% detected once. This chain uses TRBV11-2 with TRBJ1-1; no clear D. This TCR derives from an adult with an advanced solid tumor such as melanoma, head and neck, liver or kidney cancer. The sequencing used CD4+ or CD8+ T cells sorted from blood, collected in a trial of the OX40 agonist ivuxolimab. CDR3 residues: CASSLSENTEAFF. In DNA form, the CDR3 reads TGTGCCAGCAGCTTAAGCGAGAACACTGAAGCTTTCTTT.